This T cell receptor (beta chain) was documented in a study of blood T cell repertoires in COVID-19. Study-level information: Spain, Italy and the United States supplied samples that represented acute and convalescent COVID-19. Sources were T cells, B-cell-depleted T cells, or PBMCs; the material itself was cDNA or gDNA.

Trimming took off 0 bases at V and 8 bases at J, with 15 bases between the two ends. This CDR3 region has 14 residues. Germline V lookup: CDR1 SGHRS, CDR2 YFSETQ. Generated by immunoSEQ multiplex PCR, the TCRdb table keeps only in-frame clones and is missing some. The data show 370,000 or so clones, 81% seen once. This clone occurred a few times. This clonotype was obtained from a human donor with acute or convalescent COVID-19. The donor label of this sample is uncertain. The chain joins TRBV5-1 to TRBJ2-7; D remains ambiguous. Sequencing input: peripheral blood. The CDR3 protein is CASSLGALPSKQYF. CDR3 coding DNA: TGCGCCAGCAGCTTGGGGGCGCTCCCATCCAAGCAGTACTTC.